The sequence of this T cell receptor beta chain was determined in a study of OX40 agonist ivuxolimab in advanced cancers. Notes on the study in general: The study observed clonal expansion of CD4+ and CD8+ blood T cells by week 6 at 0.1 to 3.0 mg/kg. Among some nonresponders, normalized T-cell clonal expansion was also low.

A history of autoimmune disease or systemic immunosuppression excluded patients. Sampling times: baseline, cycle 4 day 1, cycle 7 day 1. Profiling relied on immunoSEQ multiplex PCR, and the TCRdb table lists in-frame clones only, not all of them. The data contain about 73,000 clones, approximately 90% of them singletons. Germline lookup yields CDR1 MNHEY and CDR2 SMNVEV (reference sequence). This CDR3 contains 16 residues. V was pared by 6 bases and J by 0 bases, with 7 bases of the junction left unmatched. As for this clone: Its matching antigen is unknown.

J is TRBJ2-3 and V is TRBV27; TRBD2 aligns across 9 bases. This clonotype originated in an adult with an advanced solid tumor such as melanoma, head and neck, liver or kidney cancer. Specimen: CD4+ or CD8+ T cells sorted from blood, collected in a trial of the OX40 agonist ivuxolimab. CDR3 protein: CASSKLSGRSTDTQYF. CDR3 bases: TGTGCCAGCAGCAAACTTAGCGGGAGAAGCACAGATACGCAGTATTTT.